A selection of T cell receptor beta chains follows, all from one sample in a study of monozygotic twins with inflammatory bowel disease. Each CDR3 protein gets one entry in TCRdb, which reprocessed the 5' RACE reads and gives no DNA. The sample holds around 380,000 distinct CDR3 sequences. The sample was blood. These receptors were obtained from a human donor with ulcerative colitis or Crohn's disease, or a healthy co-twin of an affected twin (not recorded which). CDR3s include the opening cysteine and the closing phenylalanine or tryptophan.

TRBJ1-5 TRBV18 CASSPEYAGPNQPQHF
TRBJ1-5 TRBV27 CASSLRPPGANQPQHF
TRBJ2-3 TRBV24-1 CATSDSTRLVQGTDTQYF
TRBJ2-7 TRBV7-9 CASSHGKSVEQYF
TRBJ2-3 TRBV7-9 CASSVVSGSLADTQYF
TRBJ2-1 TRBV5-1 CASKSGALSSYNEQFF
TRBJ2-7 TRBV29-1 CSVKNSAHEQYF
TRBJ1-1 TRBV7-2 CASSRPYSEAFF
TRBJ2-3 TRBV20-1 CSARQGVDTQYF
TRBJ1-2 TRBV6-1 CASSEIIFVEGQYGYTF